This T cell receptor beta chain was captured in a study of control samples from healthy donors and cancer patients. Germline V lookup: CDR1 SGHTA, CDR2 FQGNSA. J was trimmed by 2 bases and V by 5 bases; bases with no gene match: 5. This CDR3 is built from 15 residues. Using immunoSEQ multiplex PCR, the repertoire was profiled, and TCRdb retains in-frame clones only, with some absent. The table has fewer than 200,000 clones, approximately 92% seen once. Sequencing used blood. V gene TRBV7-2 combines with J gene TRBJ2-3; TRBD2 matches at 9 bases. The sequence derives from an older woman in good health. CDR3 residues: CASSVTSGYTDTQYF. The CDR3 DNA reads as TGTGCCAGCAGCGTGACTAGCGGCTACACAGATACGCAGTATTTT.